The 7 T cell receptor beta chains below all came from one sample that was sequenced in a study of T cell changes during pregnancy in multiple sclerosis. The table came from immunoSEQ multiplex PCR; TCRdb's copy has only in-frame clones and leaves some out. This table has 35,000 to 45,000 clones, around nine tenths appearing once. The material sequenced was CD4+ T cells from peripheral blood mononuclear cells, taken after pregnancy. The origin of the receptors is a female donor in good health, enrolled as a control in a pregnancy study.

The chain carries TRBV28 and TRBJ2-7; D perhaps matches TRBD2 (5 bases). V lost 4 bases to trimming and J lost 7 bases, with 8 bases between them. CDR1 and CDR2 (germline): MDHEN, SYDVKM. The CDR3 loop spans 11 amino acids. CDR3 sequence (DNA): TGTGCCAGCAGTTCGAGACTAGAGCAGTACTTC. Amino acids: CASSSRLEQYF. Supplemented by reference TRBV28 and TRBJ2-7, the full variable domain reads DVKVTQSSRYLVKRTGEKVFLECVQDMDHENMFWYRQDPGLGLRLIYFSYDVKMKEKGDIPEGYSVSREKKERFSLILESASTNQTSMYLCASSSRLEQYFGPGTRLTVT.

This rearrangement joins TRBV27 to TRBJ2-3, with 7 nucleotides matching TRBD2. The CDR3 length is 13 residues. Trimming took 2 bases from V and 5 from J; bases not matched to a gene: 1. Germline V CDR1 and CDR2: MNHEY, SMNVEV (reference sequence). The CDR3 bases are TGTGCCAGCAGTTTACGGGGGGTAGATACGCAGTATTTT. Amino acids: CASSLRGVDTQYF.

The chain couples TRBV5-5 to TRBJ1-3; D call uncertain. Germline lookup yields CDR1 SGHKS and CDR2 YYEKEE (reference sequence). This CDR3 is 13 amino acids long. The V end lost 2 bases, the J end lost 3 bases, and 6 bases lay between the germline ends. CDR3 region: CASSFTYGNTIYF. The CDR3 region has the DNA TGTGCCAGCAGCTTCACATATGGAAACACCATATATTTT.

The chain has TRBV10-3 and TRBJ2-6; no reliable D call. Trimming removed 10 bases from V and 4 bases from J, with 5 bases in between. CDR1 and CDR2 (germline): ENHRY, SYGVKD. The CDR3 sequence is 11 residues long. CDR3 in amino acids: CATEGANVLTF. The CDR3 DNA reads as TGTGCCACCGAGGGGGCCAACGTCCTGACTTTC.

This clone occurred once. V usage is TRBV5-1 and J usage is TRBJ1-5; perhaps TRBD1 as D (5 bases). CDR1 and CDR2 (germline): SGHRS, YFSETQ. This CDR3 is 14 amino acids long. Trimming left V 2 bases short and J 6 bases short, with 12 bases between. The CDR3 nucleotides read TGCGCCAGCAGCTTTGGGGGGTCGGGTCAGCCCCAGCATTTT. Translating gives CASSFGGSGQPQHF.

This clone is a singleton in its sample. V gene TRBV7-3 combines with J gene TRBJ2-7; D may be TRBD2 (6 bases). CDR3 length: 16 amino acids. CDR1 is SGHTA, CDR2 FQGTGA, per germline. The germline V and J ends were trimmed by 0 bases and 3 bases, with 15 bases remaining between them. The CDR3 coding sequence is TGTGCCAGCAGCTTAACGTGGCGGGACCCGATCTACGAGCAGTACTTC. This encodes CASSLTWRDPIYEQYF.

In nucleotides, the CDR3 is TGTGCCAGCAGCGTATTTGGAGATAGCAATCAGCCCCAGCATTTT. It encodes CASSVFGDSNQPQHF. This chain connects TRBV9 to TRBJ1-5; D uncertain. This CDR3 comprises 15 residues. Trimming took 1 base from V and 0 from J, leaving 8 bases between them. Germline CDR1 is SGDLS and CDR2 is YYNGEE.